The 16 T cell receptor beta chains reported below all come from one sample, sequenced in a study of blood T cell repertoires in COVID-19 (dated by TCRdb to the early 2020s). Receptors were amplified or captured by the immunoSEQ multiplex PCR assay. TCRdb holds this immuneACCESS table with in-frame rearrangements only. Some clones are missing; in checked studies, unresolved V genes explain under half, and the rest has no known cause. The sample data list 150,000 to 200,000 clones, and less than 85% of these were observed just once. Under 6.5% of the sample comes from the top ten. Source material: PBMCs or T cells enriched from blood (not recorded which). All receptors derive from a woman in her fifties or sixties with acute COVID-19.

The V gene is TRBV27, the J gene TRBJ1-2, with D tentatively TRBD1 (6 bases). V shed 6 bases and J shed 4 bases, with 15 bases lying between them. Germline assignment: CDR1 MNHEY and CDR2 SMNVEV (reference sequence). CDR3 length: 14 amino acids. The CDR3 bases are TGTGCCAGCAGACAAATGGGGGCTGCCTATGGCTACACCTTC. It yields the protein CASRQMGAAYGYTF.

This clone was detected only a few times. This chain links TRBV9 with TRBJ2-1, with 8 bases aligning to TRBD2. Germline lookup yields CDR1 SGDLS and CDR2 YYNGEE. The CDR3 spans 15 residues. The junction had 6 bases not matched to a gene; V was cut back by 4 bases and J by 3 bases. The CDR3 DNA is TGTGCCAGCAGCTTCCAACGGGGGGGCTACAATGAGCAGTTCTTC. Translation gives CASSFQRGGYNEQFF.

This clone has ten or more counts. The gene calls are TRBV18 and TRBJ1-4; D ambiguous. Germline-derived CDR1 and CDR2 are KGHSH and LQKENI. The CDR3 covers 14 residues. V was shortened by 0 bases and J by 7 bases, with 9 bases between the two germline ends. The CDR3 is CASSPPAGTEKLFF. The CDR3 nucleotides read TGTGCCAGCTCACCACCGGCAGGAACTGAAAAACTGTTTTTT. Using reference TRBV18 and TRBJ1-4 for the parts outside the CDR3, the full variable domain is NAGVMQNPRHLVRRRGQEARLRCSPMKGHSHVYWYRQLPEEGLKFMVYLQKENIIDESGMPKERFSAEFPKEGPSILRIQQVVRGDSAAYFCASSPPAGTEKLFFGSGTQLSVL.

This clone was seen more than once but under ten times. V usage is TRBV11-2 and J usage is TRBJ1-1; 10 nucleotides line up with TRBD1. This CDR3 has 16 amino acids. CDR1 is SGHAT and CDR2 is FQNNGV in the germline V gene. V was clipped by 6 bases and J by 0 bases; unmatched bases: 7. CDR3 sequence reads: CASRPGTGVMNTEAFF. DNA for the CDR3: TGTGCCAGCAGACCCGGGACAGGGGTAATGAACACTGAAGCTTTCTTT. The full variable domain, rest sourced from reference TRBV11-2 and TRBJ1-1, is EAGVAQSPRYKIIEKRQSVAFWCNPISGHATLYWYQQILGQGPKLLIQFQNNGVVDDSQLPKDRFSAERLKGVDSTLKIQPAKLEDSAVYLCASRPGTGVMNTEAFFGQGTRLTVV.

This chain connects TRBV4-1 to TRBJ2-5; 9 bases agree with TRBD2. With V trimmed by 2 bases and J by 5 bases, 6 bases remained unmatched. The CDR3 is 15 amino acids. From germline, CDR1 is MGHRA and CDR2 YSYEKL. For the CDR3, the DNA is TGCGCCAGCAGCCAACCGGGACTAGCTGGCGAGACCCAGTACTTC. It translates to CASSQPGLAGETQYF.

This chain joins TRBV10-3 and TRBJ1-4; no firm D call. Germline lookup yields CDR1 ENHRY and CDR2 SYGVKD. The V gene lost 7 bases and the J gene lost 6 bases, with 15 bases spanning the gap. The CDR3 contains 14 residues. CDR3 region: CAIKQGTRDEKLFF. The CDR3, as DNA: TGTGCCATCAAGCAAGGAACGCGGGATGAAAAACTGTTTTTT.

The chain carries TRBV6-9 and TRBJ2-7, with 7 bases identical to TRBD2. There are 14 residues in the CDR3. V gave up 4 bases and J gave up 4 bases; unmatched junction bases: 7. Germline CDR1 reads MNHGY; CDR2 reads SVAAGI. CDR3: CASSLGGSAYEQYF. Here the CDR3 DNA reads TGTGCCAGCAGTTTAGGCGGGAGTGCTTACGAGCAGTACTTC.

This chain joins TRBV10-3 and TRBJ2-6; D possibly corresponds to TRBD1 (5 bases). Between the trimmed V and J ends, which lost 9 bases and 4 bases, there was a span of 13 bases. The germline gives CDR1 ENHRY, CDR2 SYGVKD. The CDR3 runs 14 residues. CDR3 sequence reads: CAIYEGVGANVLTF. For the CDR3, the DNA is TGTGCCATATACGAAGGGGTCGGGGCCAACGTCCTGACTTTC.

This rearrangement joins TRBV4-2 to TRBJ1-2; D gene unclear. The CDR3 consists of 18 residues. Per germline, CDR1 LGHNA and CDR2 YNFKEQ. Deletions cut 2 bases from V and 0 bases from J, with 19 bases between. This CDR3 is CASSQSPFRGSANYGYTF. The CDR3 DNA sequence: TGTGCCAGCAGCCAATCGCCGTTTAGAGGATCAGCTAACTATGGCTACACCTTC.

The genes are TRBV28 and TRBJ1-2; TRBD1 agrees at 8 bases. The CDR3 is 15 residues long. The junction had 4 bases not matched to a gene; V was cut back by 3 bases and J by 1 base. The germline gives CDR1 MDHEN, CDR2 SYDVKM. The CDR3: CASSLPGGNNYGYTF. DNA of the CDR3: TGTGCCAGCAGTTTGCCAGGGGGCAATAACTATGGCTACACCTTC.

For this clone: A junction boundary mismatches the germline segment, possibly from a read error. The chain is built from TRBV3-1 (or the pseudogene TRBV3-2) and TRBJ2-5, with TRBD2 identical over 7 bases. CDR3 length: 11 residues. Looked up from germline, CDR1 is LGHDT and CDR2 is YNNKEL (reference sequence). The CDR3 is CASSRGGTQYF. The CDR3 nucleotides read TGTGCTAGCAGCCGCGGGGGGACCCAGTACTTC.

The genes are TRBV24-1 and TRBJ2-1; TRBD2 matches at 9 bases. J lost 6 bases, V lost 7 bases, and 3 bases had no gene match. The CDR3 is 13 amino acids. Germline CDR1 and CDR2: KGHDR and SFDVKD. The CDR3 spells CATSSGRSNEQFF. CDR3 coding DNA: TGTGCCACCAGCAGCGGGAGGTCCAATGAGCAGTTCTTC.

The chain couples TRBV7-8 to TRBJ1-5; no definite D call. The CDR3 extends over 13 amino acids. CDR1 is SGHVS and CDR2 is FQNEAQ in the germline V gene. V lost 7 bases to trimming and J lost 4 bases, with 11 bases between them. CDR3 in amino acids: CASTPGPNQPQHF. In DNA form, the CDR3 reads TGTGCCAGCACACCGGGTCCGAATCAGCCCCAGCATTTT. The full variable domain, completed using reference TRBV7-8 and TRBJ1-5, is GAGVSQSPRYKVAKRGQDVALRCDPISGHVSLFWYQQALGQGPEFLTYFQNEAQLDKSGLPSDRFFAERPEGSVSTLKIQRTQQEDSAVYLCASTPGPNQPQHFGDGTRLSIL.

This clone was seen repeatedly, ten times or more. The J gene is TRBJ1-1, the V gene TRBV6-5; 11 bases map to TRBD1. The V gene end was trimmed by 4 bases and the J gene end by 4 bases; junction bases not matched to a gene: 5. CDR1 MNHEY and CDR2 SVGAGI come from the germline V gene. This CDR3 is built from 15 residues. The CDR3 DNA sequence: TGTGCCAGCAGTTCCCCCGGGACAGGGGGCACTGAAGCTTTCTTT. It encodes CASSSPGTGGTEAFF.

This chain connects TRBV4-3 to TRBJ1-2; D uncertain. This CDR3 contains 16 residues. The germline V and J ends were trimmed by 0 bases and 1 base, with 12 bases remaining between them. Germline V lookup: CDR1 LGHNA, CDR2 YSLEER. CDR3 amino acids: CASSQERIIDNYGYTF. CDR3 nucleotide sequence: TGCGCCAGCAGCCAAGAGAGGATCATAGATAACTATGGCTACACCTTC.

The chain carries TRBV6-5 and TRBJ2-1, with 7 bases identical to TRBD2. V shed 8 bases, J shed 3 bases, and the junction held 7 bases outside the gene matches. Germline V gives CDR1 MNHEY, CDR2 SVGAGI. This CDR3 has 14 amino acids. In DNA form, the CDR3 reads TGTGCCAGCCGGGGGGAGAGGGACTACAATGAGCAGTTCTTC. Protein product: CASRGERDYNEQFF.